This T cell receptor beta chain was sequenced in a study of cytomegalovirus exposure and HLA in healthy donors. Study context: Earlier, 110 million or so unique TCR beta sequences were recovered from 200 million or so T cells by an analysis. Whole-study results and caveats: Earlier analysis looked at TCR beta V segments, and most were productive about 87% or about 30% of the time. TCR beta V- and J-gene trimming, according to a later analysis, was linked to a missense DCLRE1C variant.

V was trimmed by 2 bases and J by 3 bases, leaving 9 bases between them. Germline CDR1 reads GTSNPN; CDR2 reads SVGIG (reference sequence). The CDR3 is 13 residues long. Only a few counts were recorded for this clone. Its specificity is unknown. It was with 60 Vbeta and 13 Jbeta primers that the PCR ran. Using immunoSEQ multiplex PCR, the repertoire was profiled, and TCRdb retains in-frame clones only, with some absent. The sample includes about 120,000 clones, about 80% seen only once; the top ten take about 32%. The sample was PBMCs. The chain combines TRBV30 with TRBJ2-3, with D possibly matching TRBD2 (5 bases). The clonotype was recovered from a man in his sixties in good health and CMV-seropositive. The CDR3 DNA is TGTGCCTGGAGTTTCGGCGGGACAGATACGCAGTATTTT. Encoded protein: CAWSFGGTDTQYF.